The rows below give T cell receptor beta chains drawn from one sample of a study of T cell changes during pregnancy in multiple sclerosis. Clones were sequenced by immunoSEQ multiplex PCR, and TCRdb holds only the in-frame ones, with some missing. Among 28,000 or so clones listed, about 90% were seen once. The input for sequencing was CD8+ T cells from peripheral blood mononuclear cells, taken in the second trimester of pregnancy. The receptors here all came from a female donor with multiple sclerosis, enrolled in a pregnancy study. CDR3s leave out the opening cysteine and the closing phenylalanine or tryptophan. D genes are given only for firm matches.

TRBD1	13	TRBV5-5	TRBJ2-1	ASSLWDRAYNEQF
NA	15	TRBV21-1	TRBJ1-5	ASSKVWEESGNQPQH
TRBD1	12	TRBV13	TRBJ2-7	ASSGWDRGYEQY
NA	14	TRBV21-1	TRBJ1-1	ASRVGTGGMNTEAF
NA	12	TRBV6-1	TRBJ1-4	ASGEGPTNEKLF
NA	15	TRBV2	TRBJ1-6	ASSDLGPLRGNSPLH
TRBD1	13	TRBV6-5	TRBJ1-5	ASSQQGARNQPQH
NA	14	TRBV2	TRBJ1-6	ASSGTTPLNNSPLH
NA	9	TRBV27	TRBJ2-7	ASTHAGEQY
NA	10	TRBV28	TRBJ2-5	ASSAASETQY
NA	14	TRBV5-5	TRBJ2-3	ASSPPLTGYTDTQY
TRBD2	13	TRBV6-1	TRBJ2-3	ASSRLAGEVDTQY
NA	16	TRBV19	TRBJ1-5	ASTSHPRQTYSNQPQH
TRBD1	14	TRBV4-3	TRBJ1-3	ASSQGQGFSGNTIY
NA	12	TRBV28	TRBJ1-1	ASSWTARGTEAF
NA	13	TRBV7-1	TRBJ2-1	ASSLPWAQADEQF
TRBD1	13	TRBV7-9	TRBJ2-7	ASSPRDRSSYEQY
TRBD1	13	TRBV6-1	TRBJ2-5	ASSVLTGTDETQY
NA	12	TRBV9	TRBJ1-2	ASSGQEGAIGYT
TRBD2	11	TRBV7-9	TRBJ2-7	ASSSSGAYEQY
TRBD2	17	TRBV4-3	TRBJ2-2	ASSQYLVLAGEFTGELF
TRBD1	12	TRBV2	TRBJ2-2	ASRDRTNTGELF
NA	13	TRBV11-2	TRBJ2-3	ASSLRGYSTDTQY
TRBD1	11	TRBV5-6	TRBJ2-1	ASSLTGGNEQF
TRBD1	9	TRBV11-2	TRBJ1-2	ASRTGAGYT
TRBD1	12	TRBV7-9	TRBJ1-1	ASMIGQGDTEAF
NA	15	TRBV4-1	TRBJ2-1	ASSLRSGLSSYNEQF
TRBD1	13	TRBV5-6	TRBJ2-1	ASSALWTGYDEQF
NA	12	TRBV28	TRBJ2-3	ASSPRVLPDTQY
TRBD1	12	TRBV7-9	TRBJ2-7	ASSPWDRALEQY
TRBD1	14	TRBV7-9	TRBJ2-5	ASSLSRDRVQETQY
NA	12	TRBV6-6	TRBJ1-5	ASSLSEANQPQH
TRBD1	14	TRBV7-3	TRBJ2-2	ASSFPGQRIPGELF
NA	9	TRBV10-2	TRBJ1-1	ASSGLPRAF
NA	15	TRBV19	TRBJ2-2	ASSIRRGEAGTGELF
TRBD1	13	TRBV9	TRBJ1-2	ASSVGYRGPYGYT
TRBD1	15	TRBV5-4	TRBJ1-6	ASSQASGTGLDSPLH
TRBD1	12	TRBV5-6	TRBJ2-7	ASSFGTGSYEQY
TRBD1	13	TRBV4-1	TRBJ2-3	ASSHGTGDTDTQY
NA	15	TRBV5-1	TRBJ1-1	ASSLAGVLPSNTEAF
NA	15	TRBV10-1	TRBJ1-6	ASSDMAADSYNSPLH
TRBD1	12	TRBV18	TRBJ2-7	ASSPPQGAYEQY
NA	14	TRBV21-1	TRBJ1-5	AIPIPPDRLNQPQH